This T cell receptor (beta chain) derives from a study of OX40 agonist ivuxolimab in advanced cancers. Data came from immunoSEQ multiplex PCR; TCRdb stores just in-frame clones and leaves some out. The table records tens of thousands of clones, approximately 92% of them present only once. The count of this clone is one. The specimen was CD4+ or CD8+ T cells sorted from blood, collected in a trial of the OX40 agonist ivuxolimab. The origin of this receptor is an adult with an advanced solid tumor such as melanoma, head and neck, liver or kidney cancer.

CDR3: CASSYNRPSSYEQYF. CDR3 in DNA: TGTGCCAGCAGTTACAACAGGCCTAGCTCCTACGAGCAGTACTTC. The chain couples TRBV6-5 to TRBJ2-7; D is possibly TRBD1 (5 bases). The CDR3 length is 15 residues. Germline CDR1 MNHEY, CDR2 SVGAGI. Deletions cut 2 bases from V and 0 bases from J, with 11 bases between.